What follows is one T cell receptor (beta chain) and its context. Its target is unknown. The entry originates in a study of high-grade serous ovarian cancer treatment subgroups. Profiling relied on immunoSEQ multiplex PCR, and the TCRdb table lists in-frame clones only, not all of them. The sample yields around 9,000 clones, more than 85% seen once. The tumor samples were collected prior to definitive surgery or chemotherapy. Findings and limits, study-wide: Different patients shared almost no repertoire; same-patient tumors shared 0.11 to 0.79.

CDR3 length: 18 amino acids. The V and J ends lost 4 bases and 4 bases, in that order; junction bases with no gene match: 11. Looked up from germline, CDR1 is LNHDA and CDR2 is SQIVND (reference sequence). The sequence derives from a human donor with high-grade serous ovarian cancer. Sequencing was done on a sample of tumor tissue. The chain combines TRBV19 with TRBJ2-3, with 13 bases fitting TRBD2. The CDR3 coding sequence is TGTGCCAGTAGTACTACTAGCGGGAGGGCCCTTTCTGCAGATACGCAGTATTTT. Translation: CASSTTSGRALSADTQYF. Variable domain in full (rest from reference TRBV19 and TRBJ2-3): DGGITQSPKYLFRKEGQNVTLSCEQNLNHDAMYWYRQDPGQGLRLIYYSQIVNDFQKGDIAEGYSVSREKKESFPLTVTSAQKNPTAFYLCASSTTSGRALSADTQYFGPGTRLTVL.